These 18 T cell receptor beta chains share one sample of origin, sequenced in a study of OX40 agonist ivuxolimab in advanced cancers. Data came from immunoSEQ multiplex PCR; TCRdb stores just in-frame clones and leaves some out. Among 48,000 or so clones listed, over 90% were seen once. Sequences were derived from CD4+ or CD8+ T cells sorted from blood, sampled in a trial of the OX40 agonist ivuxolimab. The receptors were gathered from an adult with an advanced solid tumor such as melanoma, head and neck, liver or kidney cancer.

CDR3 coding DNA: TGTGCCAGTAGTATAGAATCGACAGGGCCGGAGTATGGCTACACCTTC. It codes for CASSIESTGPEYGYTF. The V call is TRBV19, the J call TRBJ1-2, with TRBD1 matching over 7 bases. The V segment lost 0 bases and the J segment 5 bases; nucleotides outside the gene matches: 9. CDR3 size: 16 residues. Germline CDR1 LNHDA, CDR2 SQIVND (reference sequence).

The V and J genes are TRBV9 and TRBJ2-1; 8 positions agree with TRBD2. J gave up 12 bases and V 1 base, and 3 bases lay outside the gene matches. The CDR3 has 12 amino acids. The germline V gene has CDR1 SGDLS and CDR2 YYNGEE. CDR3 in DNA: TGTGCCAGCAGCGTACAGCGGGGGTTGCAGTTCTTC. It yields the protein CASSVQRGLQFF.

CDR3 DNA: TGTGCCACCAGCTCATTAGCGGGAAACTACAATGAGCAGTTCTTC. Its protein product is CATSSLAGNYNEQFF. The chain employs TRBV15 and TRBJ2-1; 8 positions agree with TRBD2. The CDR3 consists of 15 residues. The J segment lost 3 bases and the V segment lost 5 bases, leaving 6 bases of the junction unmatched. Germline loops: CDR1 LNHNV, CDR2 YYDKDF (reference sequence).

In DNA, the CDR3 is TGTGCCAGCAGAAGGCAGGGTCGGGATCAGCCCCAGCATTTT. This sequence encodes CASRRQGRDQPQHF. The gene calls are TRBV6-5 and TRBJ1-5, with TRBD1 as a possible D gene (5 bases). Per germline, CDR1 MNHEY and CDR2 SVGAGI. The germline V and J ends were trimmed by 6 bases and 5 bases, with 14 bases remaining between them. The CDR3 length is 14 residues.

The rearrangement links TRBV4-2 to TRBJ1-4; 10 nucleotides agree with TRBD1. The CDR3 has 18 amino acids. CDR1 and CDR2 from the germline V gene are LGHNA and YNFKEQ. Trimming took 0 bases from V and 14 from J; bases not matched to a gene: 18. CDR3 amino acids: CASSQDFGTGTGVPSLFF. CDR3 DNA: TGTGCCAGCAGCCAAGATTTCGGAACCGGGACAGGGGTTCCTTCGCTGTTTTTT.

The rearrangement uses TRBV7-8 and TRBJ2-2; 11 bases agree with TRBD1. The CDR3 extends over 16 amino acids. V was pared by 5 bases and J by 6 bases, with 8 bases of the junction left unmatched. Germline loops: CDR1 SGHVS, CDR2 FQNEAQ. CDR3 region: CASSVLGQGVSGELFF. CDR3 nucleotides: TGTGCCAGCAGCGTCCTGGGACAGGGGGTCTCCGGGGAGCTGTTTTTT.

The V gene is TRBV29-1, the J gene TRBJ2-7, with a possible D match to TRBD1 (6 bases). The ends were cut back, 0 bases at V and 5 bases at J, with 11 bases in the middle. Germline CDR1 SQVTM, CDR2 ANQGSEA. This CDR3 spans 13 amino acids. In DNA form, the CDR3 reads TGCAGCGTTGAAGACACAGGGAGCAACGAGCAGTACTTC. This gives the protein CSVEDTGSNEQYF.

This clone was detected once. The V gene is TRBV5-4, the J gene TRBJ2-2; possibly TRBD1 for D (5 bases). The CDR3 is 15 residues long. The V end lost 4 bases, the J end lost 3 bases, and 13 bases lay between the germline ends. Germline V CDR1 and CDR2: SGHNT, YYREEE (reference sequence). Here the CDR3 DNA reads TGTGCCAGCAGCCCAGGGTTAGGGGACACCGGGGAGCTGTTTTTT. Protein product: CASSPGLGDTGELFF. The variable domain in full, completed from reference TRBV5-4 and TRBJ2-2, reads ETGVTQSPTHLIKTRGQQVTLRCSSQSGHNTVSWYQQALGQGPQFIFQYYREEENGRGNFPPRFSGLQFPNYSSELNVNALELDDSALYLCASSPGLGDTGELFFGEGSRLTVL.

The J gene is TRBJ2-7, the V gene TRBV9, with 9 positions matching TRBD2. CDR3 length: 14 amino acids. Trimming at V came to 3 bases and at J to 2 bases, leaving 3 bases not matched to a gene. The V gene's germline CDR1 is SGDLS and CDR2 YYNGEE. DNA for the CDR3: TGTGCCAGCAGCGGTTCTAGCGGGACCTACGAGCAGTACTTC. This codes for CASSGSSGTYEQYF.

V usage is TRBV7-9 and J usage is TRBJ2-2; D tentatively fits TRBD1 or TRBD2 (5 bases each). The CDR3 runs 16 residues. The germline V gene encodes CDR1 SEHNR and CDR2 FQNEAQ (reference sequence). V lost 4 bases to trimming and J lost 4 bases, with 16 bases between them. In DNA form, the CDR3 reads TGTGCCAGCAGCTCCACCGCTTCAGGGAGCACCGGGGAGCTGTTTTTT. Protein sequence: CASSSTASGSTGELFF.

The chain carries TRBV28 and TRBJ1-1, with D unresolved. With 6 bases removed from V and 7 bases from J, the gap between germline ends came to 15 bases. CDR3 length: 13 amino acids. Germline lookup yields CDR1 MDHEN and CDR2 SYDVKM. CDR3 nucleotide sequence: TGTGCCAGCAGCCCCATTACTCAGAGTGAAGCTTTCTTT. This gives the protein CASSPITQSEAFF.

The V call is TRBV28, the J call TRBJ2-1; the D call may be TRBD1 or TRBD2 (5 bases each). With 6 bases removed from V and 6 bases from J, the gap between germline ends came to 21 bases. This CDR3 comprises 16 residues. Germline lookup yields CDR1 MDHEN and CDR2 SYDVKM. CDR3 sequence reads: CASSLGLQGTGNEQFF. The CDR3 DNA reads as TGTGCCAGCAGCCTTGGGCTCCAAGGGACGGGCAATGAGCAGTTCTTC.

The V call is TRBV12-5, the J call TRBJ1-2; possibly TRBD1 for D (6 bases). Trimming removed 1 base at V and 7 bases at J, with 7 bases between. The CDR3 runs to 12 residues. Germline loops: CDR1 LGHNT, CDR2 FRNRAP. CDR3 protein: CASGLDRVGYTF. The CDR3 DNA sequence: TGTGCTAGTGGTTTGGACAGGGTTGGCTACACCTTC. The entire variable domain, with the rest obtained from reference TRBV12-5 and TRBJ1-2, is as follows: DARVTQTPRHKVTEMGQEVTMRCQPILGHNTVFWYRQTMMQGLELLAYFRNRAPLDDSGMPKDRFSAEMPDATLATLKIQPSEPRDSAVYFCASGLDRVGYTFGSGTRLTVV.

This clone was picked up one time. The chain carries TRBV7-9 and TRBJ1-3; D ambiguous. The CDR3 totals 16 residues. Germline CDR1 reads SEHNR; CDR2 reads FQNEAQ (reference sequence). Trimming shortened V by 6 bases and J by 2 bases, and 17 bases separated the two germline ends. The CDR3, as DNA: TGTGCCAGCAGGGCTTCCTCAGGTCCTACTGGAAACACCATATATTTT. It specifies CASRASSGPTGNTIYF. Full variable domain (outside the CDR3, taken from reference TRBV7-9 and TRBJ1-3): DTGVSQNPRHKITKRGQNVTFRCDPISEHNRLYWYRQTLGQGPEFLTYFQNEAQLEKSRLLSDRFSAERPKGSFSTLEIQRTEQGDSAMYLCASRASSGPTGNTIYFGEGSWLTVV.

The V gene is TRBV6-6, the J gene TRBJ2-7; 11 bases align to TRBD1. The J segment lost 3 bases and the V segment lost 6 bases, leaving 1 base of the junction unmatched. Per the germline V gene, CDR1 is MNHNY and CDR2 is SVGAGI (reference sequence). The CDR3 runs 13 residues. The CDR3 loop reads CASRDRGLYEQYF. The DNA for the CDR3 is TGTGCCAGCAGGGACAGGGGGCTCTACGAGCAGTACTTC.

The rearrangement links TRBV7-6 to TRBJ1-6; 8 bases match TRBD1. Germline V gene sequence: CDR1 SGHVS, CDR2 FNYEAQ. Trimming removed 5 bases from V and 10 bases from J; junction bases left unmatched: 10. The CDR3 sequence is 15 residues long. The CDR3 sequence: CASSETGTGGSPLHF. CDR3 in DNA: TGTGCCAGCAGCGAAACCGGGACAGGAGGATCACCCCTCCACTTT. The complete variable domain, with remaining parts taken from reference TRBV7-6 and TRBJ1-6, reads GAGVSQSPRYKVTKRGQDVALRCDPISGHVSLYWYRQALGQGPEFLTYFNYEAQQDKSGLPNDRFSAERPEGSISTLTIQRTEQRDSAMYRCASSETGTGGSPLHFGNGTRLTVT.

The V gene is TRBV4-1, the J gene TRBJ1-2; 8 bases agree with TRBD1. This CDR3 comprises 16 residues. V was pared by 3 bases and J by 4 bases, with 10 bases of the junction left unmatched. Germline V CDR1 and CDR2: MGHRA, YSYEKL. The CDR3, as DNA: TGCGCCAGCAGCCAGACCGAGACAGGGGCAGGCTATGGCTACACCTTC. Translation: CASSQTETGAGYGYTF.

The chain couples TRBV18 to TRBJ2-5; 12 nucleotides align to TRBD1. Per the germline V gene, CDR1 is KGHSH and CDR2 is LQKENI. V lost 4 bases and J lost 5; bases outside the gene matches: 5. The CDR3 contains 15 residues. The CDR3 here is CASSLGQGAAETQYF. The CDR3 DNA is TGTGCCAGCTCACTGGGACAGGGGGCGGCGGAGACCCAGTACTTC.